A single sample is the source of the 24 T cell receptor beta chains below, sequenced in a study of beta chain features in type 1 diabetes. What was sequenced were expressed TCRB transcripts, since all of the isolated RNA had been reverse transcribed. The table came from immunoSEQ multiplex PCR; TCRdb's copy has only in-frame clones and leaves some out. The sample has some 150,000 clones; 11% are singletons. Sequencing was carried out using central memory CD4+ T cells from blood. Receptors originate from a man aged 18 to 29 in good health.

The chain links TRBV7-2 to TRBJ2-1; TRBD2 aligns across 10 bases. Losses at the gene ends were 4 bases for V and 9 bases for J; bases not matched to a gene: 9. Germline V gene sequence: CDR1 SGHTA, CDR2 FQGNSA. The CDR3 has 15 amino acids. The CDR3: CASSYLAGGRSEQFF. CDR3 nucleotides: TGTGCCAGCAGCTATTTAGCGGGAGGCCGCAGTGAGCAGTTCTTC. Filled out from reference TRBV7-2 and TRBJ2-1, the complete variable domain reads GAGVSQSPSNKVTEKGKDVELRCDPISGHTALYWYRQSLGQGLEFLIYFQGNSAPDKSGLPSDRFSAERTGGSVSTLTIQRTQQEDSAVYLCASSYLAGGRSEQFFGPGTRLTVL.

The chain uses TRBV9 and TRBJ2-1; tentative D call: TRBD2 (6 bases). Germline lookup yields CDR1 SGDLS and CDR2 YYNGEE. The V end lost 2 bases, the J end lost 4 bases, and 16 bases lay between the germline ends. This CDR3 spans 16 amino acids. The CDR3 DNA sequence: TGTGCCAGCAGCGTGGGAACTGTACGGGGGTACAATGAGCAGTTCTTC. Translating it yields CASSVGTVRGYNEQFF.

The CDR3 coding sequence is TGTGCCAGCAGCCCGCAGGGGAGTAGCACTGAAGCTTTCTTT. Encoded protein: CASSPQGSSTEAFF. The J gene is TRBJ1-1, the V gene TRBV7-2, with D possibly TRBD1 on 6 matching bases. This CDR3 is 14 amino acids long. Germline CDR1 and CDR2: SGHTA and FQGNSA. V was shortened by 5 bases and J by 4 bases, with 14 bases between the two germline ends.

This clone has just a few counts. The chain carries TRBV4-2 and TRBJ2-7; D possibly uses TRBD1 or TRBD2 (5 bases each). Deletions cut 1 base from V and 0 bases from J, with 13 bases between. Germline V gene sequence: CDR1 LGHNA, CDR2 YNFKEQ. This CDR3 is 16 amino acids long. This CDR3 is CASSQVTGTGSYEQYF. The CDR3 DNA is TGTGCCAGCAGCCAAGTCACCGGGACGGGCTCCTACGAGCAGTACTTC.

This chain joins TRBV6-6 and TRBJ1-5; D is possibly TRBD1 (6 bases). Per the germline V gene, CDR1 is MNHNY and CDR2 is SVGAGI (reference sequence). The CDR3 consists of 14 residues. V was pared by 7 bases and J by 6 bases, with 16 bases between. CDR3 sequence (DNA): TGTGCCAGCATGGAGACAGGCCGAGTTCAGCCCCAGCATTTT. It is translated as CASMETGRVQPQHF.

The chain carries TRBV15 and TRBJ2-3, with D possibly being TRBD1 or TRBD2 (5 bases each). Per the germline V gene, CDR1 is LNHNV and CDR2 is YYDKDF (reference sequence). V was clipped by 3 bases and J by 4 bases, with 14 bases between them. The CDR3 spans 15 residues. The CDR3 is CATSSRDPKADTQYF. The CDR3 bases are TGTGCCACCAGCAGCCGGGACCCCAAGGCAGATACGCAGTATTTT.

There are a few counts of this clone. V gene TRBV28 combines with J gene TRBJ2-7, with D unresolved. There are 12 residues in the CDR3. Germline V gives CDR1 MDHEN, CDR2 SYDVKM. V was pared by 2 bases and J by 4 bases, with 6 bases between. The CDR3 nucleotides read TGTGCCAGCAGTTTAATGGGATACGAGCAGTACTTC. It yields the protein CASSLMGYEQYF. Using reference TRBV28 and TRBJ2-7 for the parts outside the CDR3, the full variable domain is DVKVTQSSRYLVKRTGEKVFLECVQDMDHENMFWYRQDPGLGLRLIYFSYDVKMKEKGDIPEGYSVSREKKERFSLILESASTNQTSMYLCASSLMGYEQYFGPGTRLTVT.

The CDR3 reads CASSIRFSSYNEQFF. CDR3 DNA sequence: TGTGCCAGTAGTATTAGGTTTAGCTCCTACAATGAGCAGTTCTTC. The chain combines TRBV19 with TRBJ2-1; D is unresolved. In germline, CDR1 is LNHDA, CDR2 SQIVND (reference sequence). The CDR3 loop spans 15 amino acids. V shed 3 bases and J shed 0 bases, with 9 bases lying between them.

This clone appeared once. The V and J genes are TRBV9 and TRBJ2-7, with a weak D call TRBD2 (6 bases). The V gene's germline CDR1 is SGDLS and CDR2 YYNGEE. This CDR3 has 14 amino acids. With 6 bases removed from V and 0 bases from J, the gap between germline ends came to 13 bases. CDR3 loop: CASTRDSYSYEQYF. The CDR3 DNA sequence: TGTGCCAGCACCCGGGACTCCTACTCCTACGAGCAGTACTTC.

V gene TRBV20-1 combines with J gene TRBJ2-7; D is unclear. V was pared by 5 bases and J by 1 base, with 3 bases between. Germline lookup yields CDR1 DFQATT and CDR2 SNEGSKA (reference sequence). CDR3 length: 10 residues. The CDR3 DNA reads TGCAGTGCTGTTTCCTACGAGCAGTACTTC. Its translation: CSAVSYEQYF.

This sequence joins TRBV5-6 and TRBJ2-7; D is perhaps TRBD1 (5 bases). The CDR3 sequence is 14 residues long. V lost 1 base and J 2 bases, leaving 10 bases between the germline ends. Germline lookup yields CDR1 SGHDT and CDR2 YYEEEE. CDR3 DNA sequence: TGTGCCAGCAGCTTGCCAGGGATTGCCTACGAGCAGTACTTC. Its protein product is CASSLPGIAYEQYF.

This clone was observed a handful of times. The chain combines TRBV7-2 with TRBJ1-4, with D unresolved. Between the trimmed V and J ends, which lost 0 bases and 1 base, there was a span of 0 bases. The V gene's germline CDR1 is SGHTA and CDR2 FQGNSA. The CDR3 sequence is 13 residues long. CDR3 sequence reads: CASSLATNEKLFF. The CDR3 nucleotides are TGTGCCAGCAGCTTAGCAACTAATGAAAAACTGTTTTTT.

In its sample, this clone was seen a few times. The J gene is TRBJ2-1, the V gene TRBV29-1; D uncertain. Germline loops: CDR1 SQVTM, CDR2 ANQGSEA. The CDR3 spans 11 residues. V dropped 4 bases and J dropped 6 bases, with 7 bases sitting between them. As DNA, the CDR3 is TGCAGCGTTGTAGCAGCCAATGAGCAGTTCTTC. This sequence encodes CSVVAANEQFF.

This clone was counted only a few times. The V gene is TRBV9, the J gene TRBJ2-1; D remains ambiguous. Germline V gives CDR1 SGDLS, CDR2 YYNGEE. The CDR3 has 14 amino acids. The germline V and J ends were trimmed by 4 bases and 12 bases, with 20 bases remaining between them. The CDR3 DNA reads TGTGCCAGCAGCCTGACTGGTGGCTCTTTAGCGCAGTTCTTC. Its translation: CASSLTGGSLAQFF.

The rearrangement links TRBV9 to TRBJ1-6, with 8 bases lining up with TRBD1. Trimming took 4 bases from V and 10 from J; bases not matched to a gene: 4. Germline V gives CDR1 SGDLS, CDR2 YYNGEE. There are 13 residues in the CDR3. CDR3 DNA: TGTGCCAGCAGCAGCGGGGACAGGTCACCCCTCCACTTT. This encodes CASSSGDRSPLHF.

At least ten counts were recorded for this clone. Other DNA sequences in this sample translate to the same CDR3. The chain employs TRBV7-3 and TRBJ2-3; D is uncertain. This CDR3 is 15 amino acids long. Deletions cut 0 bases from V and 0 bases from J, with 7 bases between. CDR1 SGHTA and CDR2 FQGTGA come from the germline V gene. The CDR3 bases are TGTGCCAGCAGCTTAACAACGGCTAGCACAGATACGCAGTATTTT. The encoded protein is CASSLTTASTDTQYF.

The J gene is TRBJ2-5, the V gene TRBV5-6; D may be TRBD1 or TRBD2 (5 bases each). Germline CDR1 and CDR2: SGHDT and YYEEEE. The CDR3 consists of 14 residues. The V and J ends lost 4 bases and 4 bases respectively, with 14 bases between them. The CDR3 DNA follows: TGTGCCAGCAGCGTGGACACTGGAGGAGAGACCCAGTACTTC. Amino acid sequence: CASSVDTGGETQYF.

This clone was seen just once. A read error may be the cause here, since a much bigger clone is one base away. The chain is built from TRBV13 and TRBJ2-5; perhaps TRBD1 as D (5 bases). CDR1 and CDR2 (germline): PRHDT, FYEKMQ (reference sequence). The CDR3 loop spans 17 amino acids. Trimming left V 5 bases short and J 1 base short, with 20 bases between. The CDR3 loop reads CASSPRRQRTTQETQYF. In DNA form, the CDR3 reads TGTGCCAGCAGCCCCCGTCGGCAGAGGACAACCCAAGAGACCCAGTACTTC.

The chain carries TRBV19 and TRBJ2-7; D is ambiguous. Trimming shortened V by 1 base and J by 0 bases, and 4 bases separated the two germline ends. CDR1 is LNHDA and CDR2 is SQIVND in the germline V gene (reference sequence). CDR3 length: 13 amino acids. CDR3 protein: CASSIAASYEQYF. The DNA of the CDR3 is TGTGCCAGTAGTATAGCTGCCTCCTACGAGCAGTACTTC.

This clone was seen ten or more times. The V call is TRBV5-6, the J call TRBJ2-6; 8 bases line up with TRBD1. Germline V gene lookup returns CDR1 SGHDT and CDR2 YYEEEE. V shed 3 bases, J shed 4 bases, and the junction held 6 bases outside the gene matches. The CDR3 totals 16 residues. CDR3: CASSWWTGTGANVLTF. The DNA for the CDR3 is TGTGCCAGCAGCTGGTGGACAGGGACCGGGGCCAACGTCCTGACTTTC.

The V gene is TRBV14, the J gene TRBJ2-7; 9 nucleotides match TRBD2. Germline CDR1 reads SGHDN; CDR2 reads FVKESK. The length of the CDR3 is 16 residues. V dropped 1 base and J dropped 4; count of bases not matched to a gene: 8. CDR3 coding DNA: TGTGCCAGCAGCCAAGCTGGGCGGGAGGGGAAATACGAGCAGTACTTC. It encodes CASSQAGREGKYEQYF. The whole variable domain, remainder taken from reference TRBV14 and TRBJ2-7, is EAGVTQFPSHSVIEKGQTVTLRCDPISGHDNLYWYRRVMGKEIKFLLHFVKESKQDESGMPNNRFLAERTGGTYSTLKVQPAELEDSGVYFCASSQAGREGKYEQYFGPGTRLTVT.

This clone has only a few counts. The chain carries TRBV29-1 and TRBJ2-7, with TRBD1 as a possible D gene (6 bases). The germline V gene encodes CDR1 SQVTM and CDR2 ANQGSEA. Trimming removed 7 bases at V and 3 bases at J, with 13 bases between. CDR3 length equals 12 residues. CDR3 sequence (DNA): TGCAGCGCTGGGGACATCCTCTACGAGCAGTACTTC. This gives the protein CSAGDILYEQYF.

To note about this clone: One end of the junction is discordant with germline, which a read error may explain. The V gene is TRBV9, the J gene TRBJ1-5; D unresolved. Germline V gene lookup returns CDR1 SGDLS and CDR2 YYNGEE. This CDR3 has 15 amino acids. CDR3 in amino acids: CACSARGNSNQPQHF. DNA of the CDR3: TGTGCCTGCAGCGCCAGAGGAAATAGCAATCAGCCCCAGCATTTT.

In this sample, this clone turned up a few times. V gene TRBV14 combines with J gene TRBJ1-2, with D maybe TRBD1 (5 bases). CDR3 length: 13 amino acids. The V gene lost 4 bases and the J gene lost 6 bases, with 12 bases spanning the gap. CDR1 and CDR2 (germline): SGHDN, FVKESK. CDR3 bases: TGTGCCAGCAGCCGAACGCGGGGCGATGGCTACACCTTC. Amino acid sequence: CASSRTRGDGYTF.